A single sample gave rise to the 25 T cell receptor beta chains below, sequenced in a study of blood T cell repertoires in COVID-19 (dated by TCRdb to about 2020). Preparation of the library involved the immunoSEQ multiplex PCR assay. This immuneACCESS table, as held by TCRdb, lists in-frame sequences with V and J called but not all clones. Of the missing ones, under half trace to an unresolved V gene in checked studies; the others have no known cause. The sample table holds 200,000 to 300,000 clones, of which approximately 88% were seen once. 2.5% of the sample lies in the top ten. Material: PBMCs or T cells enriched from blood (not recorded which). Every receptor here comes from a woman aged 40 to 50 with acute COVID-19.

The CDR3 reads CASSIGDIPGYTF. The CDR3 nucleotides are TGTGCCAGTAGTATTGGGGACATCCCTGGCTACACCTTC. The chain carries TRBV19 and TRBJ1-2, with D tentatively TRBD1 (6 bases). With 3 bases removed from V and 7 bases from J, the gap between germline ends came to 12 bases. CDR1 and CDR2 (germline): LNHDA, SQIVND (reference sequence). The CDR3 runs 13 residues.

V is TRBV3-1 (or the pseudogene TRBV3-2) and J is TRBJ1-1; D perhaps matches TRBD1 (5 bases). V shed 0 bases and J shed 0 bases, with 11 bases lying between them. CDR3 length: 16 amino acids. The germline gives CDR1 LGHDT, CDR2 YNNKEL (reference sequence). The CDR3 loop reads CASSQDREGLNTEAFF. DNA of the CDR3: TGTGCCAGCAGCCAAGACAGGGAAGGGCTGAACACTGAAGCTTTCTTT.

The chain joins TRBV7-7 to TRBJ2-5, with D perhaps matching TRBD2 (7 bases). Trimming shortened V by 5 bases and J by 1 base, and 17 bases separated the two germline ends. Germline CDR1 SSHAT, CDR2 FNYEAQ (reference sequence). The CDR3 runs to 16 residues. The CDR3 DNA is TGTGCCAGCAGCGCCGGCCTGGGGGGGCGCCAAGAGACCCAGTACTTC. Protein sequence: CASSAGLGGRQETQYF.

V gene TRBV9 combines with J gene TRBJ2-6; possible D gene TRBD2, 5 bases. The CDR3 spans 15 residues. V gave up 4 bases and J gave up 4 bases, with 12 bases separating them. Germline V gene data show CDR1 as SGDLS and CDR2 as YYNGEE. The CDR3 protein is CASSTEGVGANVLTF. CDR3 DNA sequence: TGTGCCAGCAGCACAGAGGGTGTGGGGGCCAACGTCCTGACTTTC.

Comment on this clone: At one end the junction does not follow the germline gene, possibly because of a read error. This chain links TRBV27 with TRBJ1-6; 9 bases fit TRBD1. The CDR3 is made up of 18 amino acids. CDR1 and CDR2 (germline): MNHEY, SMNVEV (reference sequence). This CDR3 is CASSISTSPGQGGSPLHF. The CDR3 bases are TGTGCCAGCAGTATATCTACTTCCCCGGGACAGGGAGGTTCACCCCTCCACTTT.

The sample holds one count of this clone. This chain uses TRBV19 with TRBJ1-2; 8 nucleotides match TRBD1. V shed 6 bases and J 3 bases; nucleotides not matched to a gene: 3. Germline lookup yields CDR1 LNHDA and CDR2 SQIVND (reference sequence). CDR3 length: 13 residues. CDR3 loop: CASRRGQDYGYTF. For the CDR3, the DNA is TGTGCCAGTAGACGGGGACAGGACTATGGCTACACCTTC.

The chain uses TRBV3-1 (or the pseudogene TRBV3-2) and TRBJ1-1; perhaps TRBD1 as D (5 bases). V was shortened by 2 bases and J by 3 bases, with 19 bases between the two germline ends. This CDR3 has 17 amino acids. Germline lookup yields CDR1 LGHDT and CDR2 YNNKEL (reference sequence). The CDR3 sequence: CASSQSAGGPRDTEAFF. CDR3 sequence (DNA): TGTGCCAGCAGCCAATCGGCCGGGGGTCCCCGGGACACTGAAGCTTTCTTT.

The chain combines TRBV29-1 with TRBJ2-7; D not resolved. The germline V gene encodes CDR1 SQVTM and CDR2 ANQGSEA. The CDR3 contains 11 residues. Trimming stripped 4 bases from V and 4 bases from J, with 8 bases between. CDR3 DNA: TGCAGCGTTGCACACGCTTACGAGCAGTACTTC. The encoded protein is CSVAHAYEQYF.

V usage is TRBV24-1 and J usage is TRBJ1-2; 11 nucleotides match TRBD1. The germline CDR1 and CDR2 sequences are KGHDR and SFDVKD. The CDR3 spans 14 residues. The trim removed 3 bases at V and 5 bases at J, leaving 1 base unmatched. In DNA form, the CDR3 reads TGTGCCACCAGTGATGGACAGGGGGCGTATGGCTACACCTTC. Residues: CATSDGQGAYGYTF.

In its sample, this clone was seen a few times. CDR3 nucleotides: TGTGCCAGCAGCTTTGGGACAGGGCTCAACTATGGCTACACCTTC. Translation: CASSFGTGLNYGYTF. The gene calls are TRBV7-8 and TRBJ1-2, with TRBD1 matching over 9 bases. This CDR3 has 15 residues. The junction had 4 bases not matched to a gene; V was cut back by 3 bases and J by 2 bases. Per the germline V gene, CDR1 is SGHVS and CDR2 is FQNEAQ.

The chain links TRBV6-1 to TRBJ2-5; 7 positions agree with TRBD2. The V gene's germline CDR1 is MNHNS and CDR2 SASEGT. The CDR3 loop spans 15 amino acids. Germline trimming cut 1 base from V and 3 bases from J; bases unmatched to any gene: 5. Here the CDR3 reads CASSEGDYSKETQYF. Written as DNA, the CDR3 is TGTGCCAGCAGTGAAGGGGACTACTCGAAAGAGACCCAGTACTTC.

Written as DNA, the CDR3 is TGTGCCAGAAGCTTTCATAGCGGGGCCAACAATGAGCAGTTCTTC. This encodes CARSFHSGANNEQFF. The V call is TRBV7-5, the J call TRBJ2-1; whether TRBD2, the table's D call, matches the DNA was not checked. TRBV7-5 is flagged as a pseudogene. The CDR3 covers 15 residues.

The chain employs TRBV10-3 and TRBJ2-3; 7 nucleotides agree with TRBD2. Germline trimming cut 3 bases from V and 5 bases from J; bases unmatched to any gene: 8. Per the germline V gene, CDR1 is ENHRY and CDR2 is SYGVKD. The CDR3 covers 15 residues. The CDR3 protein is CAISDFGRKVDTQYF. CDR3 DNA sequence: TGTGCCATCAGTGACTTCGGGAGGAAGGTAGATACGCAGTATTTT.

The V call is TRBV6-2 or TRBV6-3, the J call TRBJ1-5; 9 bases are shared with TRBD1. Per the germline V gene, CDR1 is MNHEY and CDR2 is SVGEGT. Trimming took 5 bases from V and 4 from J; bases not matched to a gene: 3. CDR3 length equals 14 residues. The chain's CDR3 is CASSRDRVNQPQHF. The CDR3 nucleotides are TGTGCCAGCAGTCGGGACAGGGTGAATCAGCCCCAGCATTTT.

The V and J genes are TRBV5-4 and TRBJ1-4; D is possibly TRBD1 (5 bases). Germline-derived CDR1 and CDR2 are SGHNT and YYREEE (reference sequence). The CDR3 sequence is 15 residues long. V shed 4 bases and J shed 7 bases, with 17 bases lying between them. The CDR3 DNA reads as TGTGCCAGCAGCATTGACGCTGGGGCCGTTGAAAAACTGTTTTTT. Amino acid sequence: CASSIDAGAVEKLFF.

This chain joins TRBV15 and TRBJ1-5, with 8 bases identical to TRBD1. There are 14 residues in the CDR3. V dropped 1 base and J dropped 6; count of bases not matched to a gene: 2. Looked up from germline, CDR1 is LNHNV and CDR2 is YYDKDF (reference sequence). The CDR3 nucleotides read TGTGCCACCAGCAGAGCAGGGGGCGGTCAGCCCCAGCATTTT. This encodes CATSRAGGGQPQHF.

CDR3 sequence (DNA): TGTGCCAGCAGCTCCACCGACAGGTACTATGGCTACACCTTC. Protein product: CASSSTDRYYGYTF. This sequence joins TRBV5-6 and TRBJ1-2; D perhaps matches TRBD1 (6 bases). Per the germline V gene, CDR1 is SGHDT and CDR2 is YYEEEE. V lost 3 bases, J lost 3 bases, and 12 bases lay in between. The CDR3 is 14 amino acids.

The V call is TRBV7-2, the J call TRBJ1-5; TRBD1 aligns across 8 bases. This CDR3 is 14 amino acids long. Germline loops: CDR1 SGHTA, CDR2 FQGNSA. The J segment lost 5 bases and the V segment lost 5 bases, leaving 5 bases of the junction unmatched. CDR3 nucleotide sequence: TGTGCCAGCAGCCCCCGACAGGGGCATCAGCCCCAGCATTTT. Residues: CASSPRQGHQPQHF.

J is TRBJ2-6 and V is TRBV19; 7 bases are shared with TRBD1. Germline V gene data show CDR1 as LNHDA and CDR2 as SQIVND (reference sequence). CDR3 length: 15 amino acids. After removal of 5 bases from V and 2 bases from J, the junction contained 3 bases not matched to a gene. The CDR3 DNA reads as TGTGCCAGTAGTGAAGGGGGCGCTGGGGCCAACGTCCTGACTTTC. It codes for CASSEGGAGANVLTF.

The chain is built from TRBV27 and TRBJ1-4, with a weak D call TRBD1 (5 bases). The V end was cut by 6 bases, the J end by 0 bases, with 14 bases between. Looked up from germline, CDR1 is MNHEY and CDR2 is SMNVEV (reference sequence). This CDR3 contains 16 residues. CDR3: CASSWKGPATNEKLFF. The CDR3 region has the DNA TGTGCCAGCAGCTGGAAGGGGCCTGCAACTAATGAAAAACTGTTTTTT.

The rearrangement uses TRBV5-1 and TRBJ2-1, with 13 bases aligning to TRBD2. Germline trimming cut 6 bases from V and 7 bases from J; bases unmatched to any gene: 7. The germline CDR1 and CDR2 sequences are SGHRS and YFSETQ. The CDR3 has 15 residues. CDR3 DNA sequence: TGCGCCAGCACCCCACTAGCGGGAGGGCCTAATGAGCAGTTCTTC. Amino acid sequence: CASTPLAGGPNEQFF.

The rearrangement uses TRBV5-1 and TRBJ2-1; D is perhaps TRBD2 (5 bases). V was pared by 0 bases and J by 4 bases, with 14 bases between. There are 16 residues in the CDR3. In germline, CDR1 is SGHRS, CDR2 YFSETQ. The CDR3 spells CASSLGGGLLYNEQFF. The CDR3 region has the DNA TGCGCCAGCAGCTTGGGAGGAGGACTGCTGTACAATGAGCAGTTCTTC.

The DNA for the CDR3 is TGTGCCACCAGTGATCACCCCCCGGGACTAGCGGGAGGCGGGATCTCCTACGAGCAGTACGTC. Its protein product is CATSDHPPGLAGGGISYEQYV. The J gene is TRBJ2-7, the V gene TRBV24-1, with TRBD2 matching 15 bases. Germline V gene sequence: CDR1 KGHDR, CDR2 SFDVKD. The CDR3 spans 21 residues. V trimming: 3 bases; J trimming: 0 bases; junction bases outside the gene matches: 14.

This chain uses TRBV12-3 or TRBV12-4 with TRBJ1-2; tentatively, D is TRBD1 (5 bases). Trimming cost V 5 bases and J 4 bases, with 11 bases left between them. This CDR3 region has 13 residues. The CDR3 coding sequence is TGTGCCAGCAGTCAGACAGTCGTCTATGGCTACACCTTC. Its translation is CASSQTVVYGYTF.

The V gene is TRBV19, the J gene TRBJ2-3, with a possible D match to TRBD2 (5 bases). This CDR3 region has 15 residues. Germline V CDR1 and CDR2: LNHDA, SQIVND (reference sequence). With 6 bases removed from V and 1 base from J, the gap between germline ends came to 14 bases. The CDR3 spells CASRSEAARTDTQYF. As DNA, the CDR3 is TGTGCCAGTAGGTCTGAAGCGGCGCGCACAGATACGCAGTATTTT. The whole variable domain, remainder taken from reference TRBV19 and TRBJ2-3, is DGGITQSPKYLFRKEGQNVTLSCEQNLNHDAMYWYRQDPGQGLRLIYYSQIVNDFQKGDIAEGYSVSREKKESFPLTVTSAQKNPTAFYLCASRSEAARTDTQYFGPGTRLTVL.